The 13 T cell receptor beta chains listed next were all sequenced from one sample in a study of blood T cell repertoires in COVID-19. The protocol was immunoSEQ multiplex PCR, while the TCRdb copy is restricted to in-frame clones and leaves out a portion. The sample yields 200,000 to 250,000 clones, approximately 80% seen once. The material sequenced was PBMCs or T cells enriched from blood (not recorded which). These TCRs come from a woman in her thirties or forties with acute COVID-19.

The genes are TRBV28 and TRBJ1-1; 8 nucleotides line up with TRBD1. The germline CDR1 and CDR2 sequences are MDHEN and SYDVKM. V dropped 6 bases and J dropped 6; count of bases not matched to a gene: 9. This CDR3 spans 14 amino acids. This CDR3 is CASSLATGEAEAFF. CDR3 sequence (DNA): TGTGCCAGCAGCCTAGCGACAGGGGAGGCTGAAGCTTTCTTT.

V is TRBV10-2 and J is TRBJ2-1, with 10 positions matching TRBD2. The germline V gene encodes CDR1 WSHSY and CDR2 SAAADI. CDR3 size: 15 residues. V lost 5 bases to trimming and J lost 7 bases; unmatched junction nucleotides: 8. CDR3 sequence reads: CASSKTSGAGNEQFF. CDR3 coding DNA: TGCGCCAGCAGTAAAACTAGCGGGGCCGGGAATGAGCAGTTCTTC.

The chain couples TRBV4-3 to TRBJ2-7; TRBD1 aligns across 11 bases. The CDR3 consists of 16 residues. V shed 1 base, J shed 3 bases, and the junction held 5 bases outside the gene matches. The V gene's germline CDR1 is LGHNA and CDR2 YSLEER. The CDR3 here is CASSQATGTGGYEQYF. As DNA, the CDR3 is TGCGCCAGCAGCCAAGCTACCGGGACAGGGGGCTACGAGCAGTACTTC.

J is TRBJ1-2 and V is TRBV12-3 or TRBV12-4, with 7 nucleotides matching TRBD1. With V trimmed by 8 bases and J by 8 bases, 5 bases remained unmatched. This CDR3 has 11 residues. The CDR3 sequence: CASCSGGGYTF. CDR3 nucleotide sequence: TGTGCCAGCTGTTCAGGGGGAGGCTACACCTTC.

This clone was seen just once. The chain employs TRBV7-9 and TRBJ1-2; the D gene is possibly TRBD1 (6 bases). The CDR3 consists of 15 residues. The germline V gene has CDR1 SEHNR and CDR2 FQNEAQ (reference sequence). Trimming took off 5 bases at V and 12 bases at J, with 25 bases between the two ends. CDR3 protein: CASSAGVLLIIGHTF. CDR3 nucleotide sequence: TGTGCCAGCAGCGCAGGGGTACTATTAATCATCGGGCACACCTTC.

This clone was detected only once. The chain carries TRBV2 and TRBJ2-7; TRBD2 is a possible D gene (5 bases). V dropped 7 bases and J dropped 2 bases, with 12 bases sitting between them. Germline V gene lookup returns CDR1 SNHLY and CDR2 FYNNEI. The CDR3 spans 13 residues. This chain's CDR3 is CASNLEVAYEQYF. Here the CDR3 DNA reads TGTGCCAGCAATTTGGAGGTTGCCTACGAGCAGTACTTC.

The V gene is TRBV7-9, the J gene TRBJ2-7; no definite D call. The CDR3 sequence is 12 residues long. Trimming pared 5 bases from V and 1 base from J, leaving 6 bases between. Germline-derived CDR1 and CDR2 are SEHNR and FQNEAQ (reference sequence). The CDR3 region is CASSEASYEQYF. The CDR3 DNA is TGTGCCAGCAGCGAAGCATCCTACGAGCAGTACTTC.

This chain joins TRBV10-2 and TRBJ2-4, with D unclear. The germline gives CDR1 WSHSY, CDR2 SAAADI. The V gene lost 3 bases and the J gene lost 2 bases, with 5 bases spanning the gap. This CDR3 contains 13 residues. CDR3 DNA sequence: TGCGCCAGCAGTGAACAGACCAAAAACATTCAGTACTTC. Residues: CASSEQTKNIQYF.

The chain uses TRBV7-9 and TRBJ1-1; 7 bases align to TRBD1. This CDR3 has 15 amino acids. Trimming cost V 2 bases and J 8 bases; bases outside gene matches: 11. Per the germline V gene, CDR1 is SEHNR and CDR2 is FQNEAQ (reference sequence). CDR3 protein: CASSLLRQGQEEAFF. For the CDR3, the DNA is TGTGCCAGCAGCTTATTAAGACAGGGCCAGGAGGAAGCTTTCTTT.

This clone was found once. This chain uses TRBV19 with TRBJ2-7, with D possibly being TRBD2 (5 bases). Trimming cost V 8 bases and J 2 bases, with 16 bases left between them. In germline, CDR1 is LNHDA, CDR2 SQIVND (reference sequence). The CDR3 has 14 residues. CDR3 sequence: CASRLGGSTYEQYF. The CDR3 DNA reads as TGTGCCAGTCGCCTTGGCGGGTCGACCTACGAGCAGTACTTC.

This clone was counted ten times or more. This chain links TRBV29-1 with TRBJ1-5; 9 positions match TRBD1. Germline V gives CDR1 SQVTM, CDR2 ANQGSEA. The CDR3 is 13 residues long. The junction had 5 bases not matched to a gene; V was cut back by 6 bases and J by 5 bases. CDR3 DNA: TGCAGCGTCGCTGACAGGGGGGATCAGCCCCAGCATTTT. Its translation is CSVADRGDQPQHF. Based on the CDR3 plus reference TRBV29-1 and TRBJ1-5, the full variable domain is SAVISQKPSRDICQRGTSLTIQCQVDSQVTMMFWYRQQPGQSLTLIATANQGSEATYESGFVIDKFPISRPNLTFSTLTVSNMSPEDSSIYLCSVADRGDQPQHFGDGTRLSIL.

This sequence joins TRBV19 and TRBJ1-5; maybe TRBD1 (6 bases). V lost 10 bases, J lost 0 bases, and 10 bases lay in between. The CDR3 extends over 13 amino acids. The germline CDR1 and CDR2 sequences are LNHDA and SQIVND (reference sequence). For the CDR3, the DNA is TGTGCCACCAACAGGGATAGCAATCAGCCCCAGCATTTT. This translates into CATNRDSNQPQHF.

The chain uses TRBV19 and TRBJ2-3; TRBD2 matches 10 bases. The junction had 4 bases not matched to a gene; V was cut back by 4 bases and J by 0 bases. This CDR3 has 16 residues. The V gene's germline CDR1 is LNHDA and CDR2 SQIVND (reference sequence). The CDR3 region has the DNA TGTGCCAGTAGTAGAGTAGCGGGGGGAAGCACAGATACGCAGTATTTT. It yields the protein CASSRVAGGSTDTQYF.